Listed below are T cell receptor beta chains from one sample, sequenced in a study of blood T cell repertoires in COVID-19. Clones were sequenced by immunoSEQ multiplex PCR, and TCRdb holds only the in-frame ones, with some missing. The sample lists roughly 24,000 clones; 92% were seen once. Sequencing was performed on peripheral blood. The receptors derive from a human donor in a cohort sampled during active COVID-19. Each CDR3 is given with its conserved first and last residue. D genes are given only for firm matches. Expanded clones are given a class, and other clones once, few, many or no size at all.

clone size	V gene	J gene	D gene	CDR3 protein	CDR3 DNA
once	TRBV24-1	TRBJ2-2	TRBD2	CATSAASGSSPNTGELFF	TGTGCCACCAGTGCGGCTAGCGGGAGCTCCCCGAACACCGGGGAGCTGTTTTTT
-	TRBV7-9	TRBJ2-3	-	CASSLIGPNTDTQYF	TGTGCCAGCAGCTTAATCGGTCCAAACACAGATACGCAGTATTTT
-	TRBV11-3	TRBJ2-2	-	CASSAATGELFF	TGTGCCAGCAGCGCGGCCACCGGGGAGCTGTTTTTT
once	TRBV5-4	TRBJ2-3	TRBD2	CASSLGGSGGAKDTQYF	TGTGCCAGCAGCTTGGGTGGTAGCGGGGGGGCTAAAGATACGCAGTATTTT
-	TRBV10-1	TRBJ1-4	-	CASSAGTTNEKLFF	TGCGCCAGCAGTGCCGGGACAACAAATGAAAAACTGTTTTTT
once	TRBV3-1/TRBV3-2	TRBJ2-3	TRBD2	CASSQLLAGGVDTQYF	TGTGCCAGCAGCCAGCTACTAGCGGGGGGGGTAGATACGCAGTATTTT
-	TRBV7-3	TRBJ2-7	-	CASSLMGGGYEQYF	TGTGCCAGCAGCCTCATGGGAGGGGGCTACGAGCAGTACTTC
-	TRBV27	TRBJ1-1	-	CASSSGVMNTEAFF	TGTGCCAGCAGTTCAGGGGTCATGAACACTGAAGCTTTCTTT
few	TRBV7-2	TRBJ2-7	TRBD2	CASSLALAGVSYEQYF	TGTGCCAGCAGCTTAGCGTTAGCGGGGGTATCGTACGAGCAGTACTTC
-	TRBV5-1	TRBJ2-7	-	CASSSEGRVIDEQYF	TGCGCCAGCAGCTCGGAGGGACGGGTTATTGACGAGCAGTACTTC